These T cell receptor beta chains were read from a single sample in a study of CD39 and CD103 CD8 tumor-infiltrating T cells. The table came from immunoSEQ multiplex PCR; TCRdb's copy has only in-frame clones and leaves some out. The repertoire includes around 3,400 clones, 63% of them detected once, and 25% sits in the top ten. Sequenced input: CD39- CD103- CD8+ T cells sorted from the tumor. Source of these receptors: a human donor with head and neck squamous cell carcinoma. Both conserved end residues are part of each CDR3. A D gene is named only where the DNA matches it firmly. Size tells how often a clone was seen (once, few, many) or the class of an expanded clone, and some rows leave it out.

j_gene,abundance,d_gene,v_gene,CDR3aa,CDR3nt
TRBJ2-7,few,.,TRBV19,CASSRGAITYEQYF,TGTGCCAGTAGTCGAGGGGCGATAACCTACGAGCAGTACTTC
TRBJ2-1,few,.,TRBV12-5,CASGPYLRAKGDNEQFF,TGTGCTAGTGGTCCTTATTTGCGGGCCAAAGGTGATAATGAGCAGTTCTTC
TRBJ1-2,.,.,TRBV7-3,CASSRDSGYGYTF,TGTGCCAGCAGCCGAGACTCGGGCTATGGCTACACCTTC
TRBJ2-2,.,.,TRBV30,CAWTHSSGELFF,TGTGCCTGGACTCACTCCTCAGGGGAGCTGTTTTTT
TRBJ2-7,.,.,TRBV7-2,CASRGRPSYEQYF,TGTGCCAGCAGGGGGAGACCCTCCTACGAGCAGTACTTC
TRBJ2-6,.,.,TRBV4-3,CASSQDLAEPTSLFSGANVLTF,TGCGCCAGCAGCCAAGATTTGGCAGAACCCACTTCGCTCTTCTCTGGGGCCAACGTCCTGACTTTC
TRBJ1-6,once,.,TRBV4-3,CASSQEAPFREQGSYSPLHF,TGCGCCAGCAGCCAAGAGGCGCCGTTCCGTGAACAGGGTTCTTACTCACCCCTCCACTTT
TRBJ2-7,.,.,TRBV6-6,CASTATGSSYEQYF,TGTGCCAGCACCGCGACAGGAAGCTCCTACGAGCAGTACTTC
TRBJ2-5,.,.,TRBV7-9,CASSGPGDKKETQYF,TGTGCCAGCAGCGGGCCTGGGGACAAAAAAGAGACCCAGTACTTC
TRBJ1-4,few,.,TRBV5-8,CASSLRWGRGEKLFF,TGTGCCAGCAGCCTGAGGTGGGGGCGAGGTGAAAAACTGTTTTTT
TRBJ1-4,.,TRBD1,TRBV13,CASSLGLVRGRDEKLFF,TGTGCCAGCAGCTTAGGCCTGGTGAGGGGGCGAGATGAAAAACTGTTTTTT
TRBJ2-1,.,.,TRBV6-1,CASSEWWGGRYNEQFF,TGTGCCAGCAGTGAATGGTGGGGGGGCCGGTACAATGAGCAGTTCTTC
TRBJ2-7,.,.,TRBV5-5,CASSLGWARTYEQYF,TGTGCCAGCAGCTTGGGGTGGGCCCGAACCTACGAGCAGTACTTC
TRBJ1-4,medium-sized,.,TRBV7-2,CASSLADLASEKLFF,TGTGCCAGCAGCTTAGCGGACCTAGCCAGCGAAAAACTGTTTTTT
TRBJ2-1,few,TRBD1,TRBV4-3,CASSQERTGGLDEQFF,TGCGCCAGCAGCCAAGAACGGACAGGGGGCCTCGATGAGCAGTTCTTC
TRBJ1-5,.,TRBD1,TRBV19,CASSIGGGYHNQPQHF,TGTGCCAGTAGTATAGGAGGGGGCTACCACAATCAGCCCCAGCATTTT
TRBJ2-7,.,TRBD1,TRBV11-2,CASSWTGVVTYEQYF,TGTGCCAGCAGCTGGACAGGGGTTGTCACCTACGAGCAGTACTTC
TRBJ1-2,.,TRBD1,TRBV4-3,CASSQDRGHYTYGYTF,TGCGCCAGCAGCCAAGATAGGGGGCACTACACCTATGGCTACACCTTC
TRBJ2-7,.,.,TRBV4-2,CASSQGLQEGYEQYF,TGTGCCAGCAGCCAAGGTCTTCAGGAGGGCTACGAGCAGTACTTC
TRBJ2-2,.,TRBD1,TRBV7-3,CASSLGTGGARELFF,TGTGCCAGCAGCCTAGGGACAGGGGGCGCGAGGGAGCTGTTTTTT
TRBJ1-1,.,.,TRBV4-2,CASSQGTVGWDTEAFF,TGTGCCAGCAGCCAAGGGACGGTCGGATGGGACACTGAAGCTTTCTTT
TRBJ2-7,.,.,TRBV9,CASSSDGYEQYF,TGTGCCAGCAGCTCAGACGGCTACGAGCAGTACTTC
TRBJ1-2,.,TRBD1,TRBV9,CASSFSVPGQHYGYTF,TGTGCCAGCAGCTTCTCGGTTCCGGGACAGCACTATGGCTACACCTTC
TRBJ1-1,.,TRBD1,TRBV30,CAWRTGYDTEAFF,TGTGCCTGGAGGACAGGGTACGACACTGAAGCTTTCTTT
TRBJ2-7,.,TRBD1,TRBV7-9,CASSLGGTGGTYEQYF,TGTGCCAGCAGCTTAGGGGGGACAGGGGGTACCTACGAGCAGTACTTC
TRBJ2-1,.,.,TRBV7-9,CASRFLGDEQFF,TGTGCCAGCAGATTCCTTGGGGATGAGCAGTTCTTC
TRBJ2-7,.,.,TRBV7-9,CASRDPTYEQYF,TGTGCCAGCAGGGACCCGACCTACGAGCAGTACTTC